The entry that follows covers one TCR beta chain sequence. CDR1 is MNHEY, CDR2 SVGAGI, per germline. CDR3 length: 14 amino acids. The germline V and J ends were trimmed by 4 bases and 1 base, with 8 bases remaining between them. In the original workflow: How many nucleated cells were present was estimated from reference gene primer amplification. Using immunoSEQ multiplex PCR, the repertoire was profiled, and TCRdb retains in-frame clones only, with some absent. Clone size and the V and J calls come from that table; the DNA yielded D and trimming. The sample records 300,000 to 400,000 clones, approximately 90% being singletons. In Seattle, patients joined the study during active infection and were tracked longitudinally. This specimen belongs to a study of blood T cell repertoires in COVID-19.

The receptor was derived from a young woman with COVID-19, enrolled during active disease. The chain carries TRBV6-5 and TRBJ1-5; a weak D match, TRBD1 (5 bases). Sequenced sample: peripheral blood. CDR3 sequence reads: CASSSRQSNQPQHF. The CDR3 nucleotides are TGTGCCAGCAGTTCTCGACAGAGCAATCAGCCCCAGCATTTT.